The clone carrying this T cell receptor beta chain was seen once. The antigen is unknown. These data originate in a study of lymphopenia after photon versus proton radiotherapy. The V gene lost 0 bases and the J gene lost 2 bases, with 6 bases spanning the gap. This CDR3 has 13 residues. Germline assignment: CDR1 SGHDT and CDR2 YYEEEE. Study observations and caveats: After the lymphocyte nadir, photon-treated repertoires showed oligoclonal expansion, especially of CD8+ Temra cells. Proton therapy kept repertoires fairly stable, unlike photons, which gained effector/memory cells.

Assay: immunoSEQ multiplex PCR; the TCRdb copy retains only in-frame clones and omits some. The sample holds about 160,000 clones; roughly nine tenths are singletons and the top ten take around 4.5%. This receptor was taken from a man between 45 and 60 years old with gastric cancer. The rearrangement joins TRBV5-6 to TRBJ2-7; D is unclear. Sequences were derived from peripheral blood, sampled from a patient treated with photon-based radiotherapy. The CDR3 nucleotides read TGTGCCAGCAGCTTGGCCGCGACCTACGAGCAGTACTTC. Translating gives CASSLAATYEQYF.